The clone carrying this T cell receptor (beta chain) counts as medium-sized. The antigen remains undetermined. Generated by immunoSEQ multiplex PCR, the TCRdb table keeps only in-frame clones and is missing some. The sample shows over 30,000 clones, none of them appearing just once. The data were obtained in a study of T cell clonality in common variable immunodeficiency. General study points: In common variable immunodeficiency, TCR beta chains reportedly carried fewer deletions and N-nucleotide insertions. Shared TCRbeta clones were fewer between CVID subjects than controls. Patient heterogeneity in the CVID cohort limited correlations between repertoire features and clinical complications.

This receptor was taken from a human donor with common variable immunodeficiency. Source material: peripheral blood mononuclear cells.

The CDR3: CSARDRDSQETQYF. Incomplete CDR3 DNA: TGCAGTGCTAGAGACCGGGACAGCCAAGAGACC. The chain uses TRBV20-1 and TRBJ2-5; the match to TRBD1 covers 7 bases. The read ends 3 residues before the CDR3 terminus; that terminus is restored from the germline J gene. The germline gives CDR1 DFQATT, CDR2 SNEGSKA (reference sequence). This CDR3 has 14 amino acids. The V segment lost 0 bases and the J segment 1 base; nucleotides outside the gene matches: 2.